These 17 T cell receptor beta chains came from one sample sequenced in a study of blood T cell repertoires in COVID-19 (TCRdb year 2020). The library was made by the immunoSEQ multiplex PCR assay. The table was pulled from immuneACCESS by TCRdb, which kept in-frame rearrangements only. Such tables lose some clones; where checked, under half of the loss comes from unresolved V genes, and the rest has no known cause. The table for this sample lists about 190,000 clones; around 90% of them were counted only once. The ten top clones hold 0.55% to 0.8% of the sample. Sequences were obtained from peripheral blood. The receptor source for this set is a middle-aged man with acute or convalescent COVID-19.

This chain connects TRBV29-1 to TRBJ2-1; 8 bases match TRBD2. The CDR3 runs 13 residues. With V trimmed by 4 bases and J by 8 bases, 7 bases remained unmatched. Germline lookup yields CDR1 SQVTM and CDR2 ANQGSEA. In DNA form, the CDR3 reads TGCAGCGTTGCAGCGGGAGCCTTCGATGAGCAGTTCTTC. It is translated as CSVAAGAFDEQFF.

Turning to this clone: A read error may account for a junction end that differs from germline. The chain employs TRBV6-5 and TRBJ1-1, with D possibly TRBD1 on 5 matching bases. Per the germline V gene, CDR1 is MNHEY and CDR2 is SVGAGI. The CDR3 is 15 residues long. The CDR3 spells CASSDSEDRPIEAFF. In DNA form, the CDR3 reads TGTGCCAGCAGTGACTCTGAAGACAGACCTATTGAAGCTTTCTTT.

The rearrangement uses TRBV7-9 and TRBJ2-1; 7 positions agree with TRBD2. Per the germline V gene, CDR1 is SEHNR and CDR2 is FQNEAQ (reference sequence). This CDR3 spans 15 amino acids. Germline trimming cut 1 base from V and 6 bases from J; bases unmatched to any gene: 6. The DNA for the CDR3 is TGTGCCAGCAGCTTAGTGTGGCGGGAGCGCAATGAGCAGTTCTTC. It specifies CASSLVWRERNEQFF.

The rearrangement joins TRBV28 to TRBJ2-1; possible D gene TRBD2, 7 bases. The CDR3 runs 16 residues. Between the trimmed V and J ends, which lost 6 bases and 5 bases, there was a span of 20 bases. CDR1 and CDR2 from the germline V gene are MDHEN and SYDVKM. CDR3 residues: CASSPPRGRWDNEQFF. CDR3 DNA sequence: TGTGCCAGCAGCCCCCCGCGGGGGCGGTGGGACAATGAGCAGTTCTTC.

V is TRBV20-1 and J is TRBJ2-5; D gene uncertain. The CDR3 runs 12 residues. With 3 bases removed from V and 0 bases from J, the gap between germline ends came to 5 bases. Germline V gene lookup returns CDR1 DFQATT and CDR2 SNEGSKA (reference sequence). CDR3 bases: TGCAGTGCTAGTGGAGACCAAGAGACCCAGTACTTC. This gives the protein CSASGDQETQYF.

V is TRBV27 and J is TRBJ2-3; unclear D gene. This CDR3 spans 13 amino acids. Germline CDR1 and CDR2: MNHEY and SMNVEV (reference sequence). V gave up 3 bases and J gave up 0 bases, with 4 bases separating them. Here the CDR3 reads CASSFSSTDTQYF. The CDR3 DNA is TGTGCCAGCAGTTTCAGTAGCACAGATACGCAGTATTTT.

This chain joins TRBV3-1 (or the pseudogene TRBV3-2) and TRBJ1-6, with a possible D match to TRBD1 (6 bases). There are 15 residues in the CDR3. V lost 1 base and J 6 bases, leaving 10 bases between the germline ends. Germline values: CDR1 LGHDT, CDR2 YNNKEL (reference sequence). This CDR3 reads CASSQATGINSPLHF. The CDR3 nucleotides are TGTGCCAGCAGCCAAGCTACAGGGATTAATTCACCCCTCCACTTT.

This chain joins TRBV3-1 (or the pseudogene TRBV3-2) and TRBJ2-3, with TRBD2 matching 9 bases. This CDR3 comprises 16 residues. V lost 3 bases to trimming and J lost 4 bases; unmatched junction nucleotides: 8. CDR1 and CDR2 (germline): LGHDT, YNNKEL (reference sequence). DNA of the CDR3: TGTGCCAGCAGCCATCGGACTAGCGTGTGGGCAGATACGCAGTATTTT. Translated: CASSHRTSVWADTQYF.

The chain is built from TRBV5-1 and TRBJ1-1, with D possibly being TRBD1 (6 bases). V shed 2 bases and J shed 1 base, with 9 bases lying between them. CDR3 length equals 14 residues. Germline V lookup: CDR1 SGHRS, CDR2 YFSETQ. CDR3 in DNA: TGCGCCAGCAGCTTAGGACAGACGAACACTGAAGCTTTCTTT. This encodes CASSLGQTNTEAFF.

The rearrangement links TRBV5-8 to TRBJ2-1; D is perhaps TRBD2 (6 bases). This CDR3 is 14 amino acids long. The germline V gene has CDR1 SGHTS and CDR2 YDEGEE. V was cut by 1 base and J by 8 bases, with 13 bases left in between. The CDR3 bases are TGTGCCAGCAGCTTGACTCTAGCGTCGGATGAGCAGTTCTTC. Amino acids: CASSLTLASDEQFF.

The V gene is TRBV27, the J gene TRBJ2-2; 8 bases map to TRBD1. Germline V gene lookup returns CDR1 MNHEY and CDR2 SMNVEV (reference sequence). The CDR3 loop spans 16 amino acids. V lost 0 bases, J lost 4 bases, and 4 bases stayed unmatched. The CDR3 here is CASSLSQGAGTGELFF. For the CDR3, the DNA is TGTGCCAGCAGTTTATCCCAGGGGGCCGGCACCGGGGAGCTGTTTTTT.

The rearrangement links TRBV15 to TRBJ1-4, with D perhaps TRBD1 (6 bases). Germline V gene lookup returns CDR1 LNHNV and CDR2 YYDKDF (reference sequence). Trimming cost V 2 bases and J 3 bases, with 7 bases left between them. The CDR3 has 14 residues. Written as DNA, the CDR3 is TGTGCCACCAGCAGACAGGGGTCTAATGAAAAACTGTTTTTT. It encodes CATSRQGSNEKLFF. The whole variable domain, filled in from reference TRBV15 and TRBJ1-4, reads DAMVIQNPRYQVTQFGKPVTLSCSQTLNHNVMYWYQQKSSQAPKLLFHYYDKDFNNEADTPDNFQSRRPNTSFCFLDIRSPGLGDTAMYLCATSRQGSNEKLFFGSGTQLSVL.

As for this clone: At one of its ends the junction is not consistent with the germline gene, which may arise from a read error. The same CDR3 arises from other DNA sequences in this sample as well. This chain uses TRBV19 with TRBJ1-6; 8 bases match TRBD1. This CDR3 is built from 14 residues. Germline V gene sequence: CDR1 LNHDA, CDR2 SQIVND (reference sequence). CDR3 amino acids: CASDRGWGNSPLHF. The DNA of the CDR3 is TGTGCCAGTGACAGGGGCTGGGGTAATTCACCCCTCCATTTT. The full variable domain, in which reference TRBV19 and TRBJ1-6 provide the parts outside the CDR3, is DGGITQSPKYLFRKEGQNVTLSCEQNLNHDAMYWYRQDPGQGLRLIYYSQIVNDFQKGDIAEGYSVSREKKESFPLTVTSAQKNPTAFYLCASDRGWGNSPLHFGNGTRLTVT.

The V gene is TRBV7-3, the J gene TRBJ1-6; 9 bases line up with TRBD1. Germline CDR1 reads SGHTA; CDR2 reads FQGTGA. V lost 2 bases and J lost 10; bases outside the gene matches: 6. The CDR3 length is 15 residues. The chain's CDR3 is CASSLSGQGDSPLHF. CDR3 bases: TGTGCCAGCAGCTTATCGGGACAGGGCGACTCACCCCTCCACTTT.

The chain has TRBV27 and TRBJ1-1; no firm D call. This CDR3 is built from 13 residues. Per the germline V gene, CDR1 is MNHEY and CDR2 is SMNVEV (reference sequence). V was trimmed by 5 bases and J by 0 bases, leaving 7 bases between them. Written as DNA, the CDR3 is TGTGCCAGCAGTAAAACTGTGAACACTGAAGCTTTCTTT. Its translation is CASSKTVNTEAFF.

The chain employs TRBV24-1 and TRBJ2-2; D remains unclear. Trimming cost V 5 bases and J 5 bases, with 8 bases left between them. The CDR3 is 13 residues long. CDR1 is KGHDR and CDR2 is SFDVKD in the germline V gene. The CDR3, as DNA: TGTGCCACCAGTGTCGCCAGGACCGGGGAGCTGTTTTTT. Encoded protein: CATSVARTGELFF.

The CDR3 loop is CASSGTGGQPQHF. The CDR3 DNA reads TGTGCCAGCAGTGGGACAGGGGGTCAGCCCCAGCATTTT. This rearrangement joins TRBV6-2 or TRBV6-3 to TRBJ1-5; 11 bases fit TRBD1. V lost 5 bases, J lost 6 bases, and 0 bases stayed unmatched. Germline V gives CDR1 MNHEY, CDR2 SVGEGT. The CDR3 is 13 amino acids.